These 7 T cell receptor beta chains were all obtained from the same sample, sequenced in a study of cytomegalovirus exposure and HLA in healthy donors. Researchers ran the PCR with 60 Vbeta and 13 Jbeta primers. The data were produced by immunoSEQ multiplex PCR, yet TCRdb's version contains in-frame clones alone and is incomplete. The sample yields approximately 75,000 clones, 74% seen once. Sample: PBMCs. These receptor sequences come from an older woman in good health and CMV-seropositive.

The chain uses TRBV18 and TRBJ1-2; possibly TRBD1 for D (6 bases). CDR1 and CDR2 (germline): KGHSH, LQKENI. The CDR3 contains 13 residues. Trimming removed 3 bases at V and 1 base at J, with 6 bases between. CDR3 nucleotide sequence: TGTGCCAGCTCACCGGACAGTAACTATGGCTACACCTTC. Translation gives CASSPDSNYGYTF.

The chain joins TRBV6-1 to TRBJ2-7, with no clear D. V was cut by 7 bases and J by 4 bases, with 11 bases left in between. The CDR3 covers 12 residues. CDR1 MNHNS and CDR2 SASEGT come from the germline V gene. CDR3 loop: CASINREYEQYF. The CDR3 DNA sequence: TGTGCCAGCATTAACAGAGAATACGAGCAGTACTTC.

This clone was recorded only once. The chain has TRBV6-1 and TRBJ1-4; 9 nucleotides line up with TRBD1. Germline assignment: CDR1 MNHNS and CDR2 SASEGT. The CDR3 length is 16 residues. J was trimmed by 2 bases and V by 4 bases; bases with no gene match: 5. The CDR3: CASSAGTGTTNEKLFF. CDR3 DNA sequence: TGTGCCAGCAGTGCCGGGACAGGGACCACTAATGAAAAACTGTTTTTT.

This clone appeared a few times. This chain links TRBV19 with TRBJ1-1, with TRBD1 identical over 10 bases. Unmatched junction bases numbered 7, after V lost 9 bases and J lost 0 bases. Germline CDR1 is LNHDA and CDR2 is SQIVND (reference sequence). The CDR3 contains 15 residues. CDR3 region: CASRDRGPLNTEAFF. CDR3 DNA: TGTGCCAGCCGGGACAGGGGTCCCCTGAACACTGAAGCTTTCTTT. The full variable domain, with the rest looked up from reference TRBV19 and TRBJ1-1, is DGGITQSPKYLFRKEGQNVTLSCEQNLNHDAMYWYRQDPGQGLRLIYYSQIVNDFQKGDIAEGYSVSREKKESFPLTVTSAQKNPTAFYLCASRDRGPLNTEAFFGQGTRLTVV.

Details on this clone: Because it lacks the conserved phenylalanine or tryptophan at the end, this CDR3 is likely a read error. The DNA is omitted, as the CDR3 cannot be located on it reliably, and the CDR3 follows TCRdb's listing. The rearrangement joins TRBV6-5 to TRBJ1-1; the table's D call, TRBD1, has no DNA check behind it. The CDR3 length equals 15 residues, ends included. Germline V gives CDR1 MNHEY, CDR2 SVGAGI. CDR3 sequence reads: CASSYLGQGFTEALV.

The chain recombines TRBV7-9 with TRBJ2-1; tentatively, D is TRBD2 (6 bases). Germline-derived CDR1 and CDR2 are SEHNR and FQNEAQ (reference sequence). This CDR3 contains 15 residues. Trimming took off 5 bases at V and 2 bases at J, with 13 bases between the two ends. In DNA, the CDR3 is TGTGCCAGCAGCGAAGGGACGGGAGCCTACAATGAGCAGTTCTTC. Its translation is CASSEGTGAYNEQFF.

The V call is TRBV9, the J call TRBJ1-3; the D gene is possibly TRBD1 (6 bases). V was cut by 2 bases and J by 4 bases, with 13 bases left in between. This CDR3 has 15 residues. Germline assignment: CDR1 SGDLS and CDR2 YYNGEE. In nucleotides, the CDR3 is TGTGCCAGCAGCGTCAATCAGGGACAAGGAAACACCATATATTTT. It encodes CASSVNQGQGNTIYF.